This TCR beta chain was profiled in a study of human T cells and chemical hapten exposure. Overall study context: Patients, mostly women, had alopecia areata, alopecia totalis or alopecia universalis.

Points on this clonotype: This may arise from a read error, as a much more abundant clone is one base away.

The CDR3 has 14 amino acids. TCRdb re-called the RACE reads through MiXCR, storing one row per CDR3 protein. The repertoire includes under 60,000 distinct CDR3 sequences, 8.5% to 10% of them detected once, and about 9.6% sits in the top ten. Time point: pre-sensitization, week 0. Treatment meaning: therapeutic diphenylcyclopropenone sensitization with weekly scalp DPC. The starting material, unfractionated whole blood, was used for total RNA extraction. The chain uses TRBV12-3 or TRBV12-4 and TRBJ1-5, with a weak D call TRBD1 (6 bases). The clonotype comes from a woman in her twenties or thirties with alopecia areata. Some clones in this sample may be carry-over from other donors' samples. Specimen: whole blood, collected in connection with sensitization to the hapten diphenylcyclopropenone (DPC). CDR3: CASSSTGNNQPQNF. Written as DNA, the CDR3 is TGTGCCAGCAGTTCTACAGGGAACAATCAGCCCCAGAATTTT.